The sequence of this T cell receptor beta chain was determined in a study of blood T cell repertoires in COVID-19 (dated by TCRdb to about 2020). Regarding the study in general: The collaborator samples originated in the United States, Italy and Spain and spanned the acute and convalescent phases of COVID-19. The sample metadata nearly always contained a de-identified subject ID, COVID-19 status, age in years and sex. Subjects who had been exposed to COVID-19, were actively infected with it, or had recovered from it provided the deeply sampled blood TCRbeta repertoires that made up the dataset. A freely available public database, intended as a resource for researchers studying the immune response to SARS-CoV-2, is where the repertoires were released. Samples were obtained from the ongoing ImmuneRACE study (first 160 participants) and from 1,254 subjects provided by 6 global collaborators. The prospective study material was composed of cDNA or gDNA derived from T cells, B-cell-depleted T cells, or PBMCs. HLA class I and class II types, where available, came from metadata supplied by the sample provider rather than from assay-based typing. What the authors observed across the whole study: Clinical and demographic metadata were provided uncurated, with the amount varying by source and participant.

TCRbeta CDR3 regions were amplified from genomic DNA using the immunoSEQ Assay, a bias-controlled multiplex PCR. Per the authors' processing: The number of nucleated cells in each sample was estimated by amplification of reference gene primers within the assay. To quantify the absolute abundance of each unique TCRbeta CDR3 rearrangement, sequence reads were collapsed and filtered. For each sample, productive Simpson clonality was calculated as the square root of Simpson's diversity index over productive rearrangements. TCRdb retrieved this table from immuneACCESS and kept in-frame rearrangements only. Not all clones are present; in checked studies, unresolved V genes account for under half, and no reason is known for the remainder. The V and J calls and clone size were taken over from that table, and D and trimming were inferred from the DNA. Present in this sample are roughly 140,000 clones, approximately 92% of which were seen just once. The ten largest account for under 3.5% of the sample.

Whole blood was collected in K2EDTA tubes by collaborating institutions according to the institutions' own protocols. For TCRbeta analysis, collaborators shipped samples in one of three forms: frozen whole blood, isolated PBMCs, or DNA extracted from either of those sample types. A note on this clone: Its antigen specificity is not known. Base quality data are lacking; no much larger clone is found one base away.

CDR1 SNHLY and CDR2 FYNNEI are derived from the germline V gene. V is trimmed back by 2 bases and J by 5 bases, and the junction contains 3 bases that no gene match accounts for. From cysteine to phenylalanine, the CDR3 is 13 amino acids long. Only the CDR3 part of the read is kept: 39 bases, read in frame from the first base. The sequence was obtained from a woman in her sixties or seventies with active COVID-19. The sequenced sample consisted of peripheral blood. Here the chain combines TRBV2 and TRBJ2-7; TRBD2 matches 7 bases in the middle. The CDR3 region has the sequence CASSEWGGDEQYF. In nucleotides, the sequence is TGTGCCAGCAGTGAATGGGGGGGGGACGAGCAGTACTTC. Beyond the CDR3, the reference TRBV2 and TRBJ2-7 genes provide the residues; the full variable domain reads: EPEVTQTPSHQVTQMGQEVILRCVPISNHLYFYWYRQILGQKVEFLVSFYNNEISEKSEIFDDQFSVERPDGSNFTLKIRSTKLEDSAMYFCASSEWGGDEQYFGPGTRLTVT.